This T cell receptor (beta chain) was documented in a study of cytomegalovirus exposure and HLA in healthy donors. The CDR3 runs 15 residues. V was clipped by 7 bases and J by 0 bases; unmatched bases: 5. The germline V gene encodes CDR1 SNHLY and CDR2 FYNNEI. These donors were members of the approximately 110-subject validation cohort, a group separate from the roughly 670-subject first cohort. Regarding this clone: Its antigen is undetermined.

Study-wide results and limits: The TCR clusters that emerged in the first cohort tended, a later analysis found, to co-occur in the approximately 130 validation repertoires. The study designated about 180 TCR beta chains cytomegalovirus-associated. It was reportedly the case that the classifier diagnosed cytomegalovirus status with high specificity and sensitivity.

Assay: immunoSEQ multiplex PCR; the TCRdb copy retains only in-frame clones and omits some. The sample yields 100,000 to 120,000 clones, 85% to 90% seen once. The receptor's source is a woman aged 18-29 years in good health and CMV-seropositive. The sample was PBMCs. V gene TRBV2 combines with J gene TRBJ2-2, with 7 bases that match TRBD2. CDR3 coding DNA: TGTGCCAGCAAGGGGCTAGCGGCGAACACCGGGGAGCTGTTTTTT. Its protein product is CASKGLAANTGELFF.